The next 5 T cell receptor beta chains were all read from a single sample in a study of T cells after yellow fever vaccination. MiXCR, run by TCRdb on the 5' RACE reads, gives a single entry per CDR3 protein. This table has just under 600,000 distinct CDR3 sequences, roughly 14% appearing once. Specimen: PBMCs, collected on the day of the yellow fever booster vaccination. These receptors were taken from a man aged 25 to 40 who received the YFV17D yellow fever vaccine.

There are a few counts of this clonotype. The chain joins TRBV6-1 to TRBJ2-2; D is possibly TRBD1 (5 bases). The CDR3 sequence is 15 residues long. V lost 6 bases, J lost 1 base, and 12 bases lay in between. Germline-derived CDR1 and CDR2 are MNHNS and SASEGT. In nucleotides, the CDR3 is TGTGCCAGCAGCAGACAGAGACAGAACACCGGGGAGCTGTTTTTT. Its translation: CASSRQRQNTGELFF.

This clonotype appeared many times. The gene calls are TRBV24-1 and TRBJ2-1; D possibly matches TRBD1 or TRBD2 (6 bases each). V gave up 8 bases and J gave up 4 bases, with 20 bases separating them. CDR1 and CDR2 (germline): KGHDR, SFDVKD. The CDR3 has 16 residues. CDR3 loop: CATMMGGEGGYNEQFF. The CDR3 nucleotides read TGTGCCACCATGATGGGGGGCGAGGGGGGTTACAATGAGCAGTTCTTC.

The chain employs TRBV18 and TRBJ2-1; 7 bases agree with TRBD1. The CDR3 consists of 15 residues. The J segment lost 9 bases and the V segment lost 0 bases, leaving 8 bases of the junction unmatched. Germline V gives CDR1 KGHSH, CDR2 LQKENI. The CDR3 region has the DNA TGTGCCAGCTCACCACCGGGACAGCCGAATGGTGAGCAGTTCTTC. This encodes CASSPPGQPNGEQFF.

The gene calls are TRBV7-2 and TRBJ2-3, with 8 bases that match TRBD2. The length of the CDR3 is 14 residues. CDR1 is SGHTA and CDR2 is FQGNSA in the germline V gene. J was trimmed by 8 bases and V by 8 bases; bases with no gene match: 12. The CDR3 reads CASERGTRDGTQYF. CDR3 nucleotide sequence: TGTGCCAGCGAACGGGGGACTAGGGATGGTACGCAGTATTTT.

This chain uses TRBV7-2 with TRBJ2-3; tentatively, D is TRBD2 (6 bases). CDR3 length: 14 residues. The germline CDR1 and CDR2 sequences are SGHTA and FQGNSA. With 5 bases removed from V and 4 bases from J, the gap between germline ends came to 13 bases. In nucleotides, the CDR3 is TGTGCCAGCAGCCCCACTAGCCCCCCAGATACGCAGTATTTT. This codes for CASSPTSPPDTQYF.